This TCR beta chain is drawn from a study of CD8+CD57+ T cells in acquired aplastic anemia. Across the study: The sorted CD4+ and CD8+ cells yielded an average around 3.2 ug of DNA.

The CDR3 runs to 14 residues. Germline V lookup: CDR1 LNHNV, CDR2 YYDKDF (reference sequence). V gave up 1 base and J gave up 2 bases, with 6 bases separating them. Genomic DNA, serving as template, underwent TCR beta VDJ and CDR3 profiling. TCRdb re-analysed the reads in MiXCR, keeping a single row per CDR3 protein. The table records about 270,000 distinct CDR3 sequences, approximately 56% of them present only once. Findings and limits, study-wide: Patients and controls shared 25 to 30 CD8+ CDR3 sequences, which appeared highly expressed in patients and within their immunodominant clones.

On this clonotype itself: Its target is unknown.

V gene TRBV15 combines with J gene TRBJ1-3; D uncertain. The sequenced material came from sorted CD4+, CD8+, or CD8+CD57+ T cells (not recorded which) from PBMCs. The TCR was taken from a human donor with severe aplastic anemia or a healthy control (not recorded which). The CDR3: CATSRGVTGNTIYF. CDR3 nucleotides: TGTGCCACCAGCAGAGGGGTAACTGGAAACACCATATATTTT.